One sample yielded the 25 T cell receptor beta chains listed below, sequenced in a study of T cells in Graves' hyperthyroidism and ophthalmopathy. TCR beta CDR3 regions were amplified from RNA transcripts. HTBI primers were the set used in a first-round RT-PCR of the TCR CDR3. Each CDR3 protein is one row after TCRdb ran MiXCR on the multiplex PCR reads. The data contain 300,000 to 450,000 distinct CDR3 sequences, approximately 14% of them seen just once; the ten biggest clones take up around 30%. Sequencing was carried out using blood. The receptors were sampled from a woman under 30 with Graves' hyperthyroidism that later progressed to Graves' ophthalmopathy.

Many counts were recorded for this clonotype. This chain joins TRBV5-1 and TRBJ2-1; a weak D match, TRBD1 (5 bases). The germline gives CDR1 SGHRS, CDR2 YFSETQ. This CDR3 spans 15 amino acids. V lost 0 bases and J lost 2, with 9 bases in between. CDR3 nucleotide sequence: TGCGCCAGCAGCTTGGAGCAGGGCGCCTACAATGAGCAGTTCTTC. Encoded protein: CASSLEQGAYNEQFF. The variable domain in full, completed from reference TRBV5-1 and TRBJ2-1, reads KAGVTQTPRYLIKTRGQQVTLSCSPISGHRSVSWYQQTPGQGLQFLFEYFSETQRNKGNFPGRFSGRQFSNSRSEMNVSTLELGDSALYLCASSLEQGAYNEQFFGPGTRLTVL.

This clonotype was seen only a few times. The DNA of the CDR3 is TGTGCCAGCAGTGTGGCTAGCGGGAGAGATACGCAGTATTTT. Its translation is CASSVASGRDTQYF. The chain combines TRBV25-1 with TRBJ2-3; 10 bases fit TRBD2. In germline, CDR1 is MGHDK, CDR2 SYGVNS. CDR3 length equals 14 residues. The ends lost 4 bases at V and 5 bases at J; junction bases unmatched: 3.

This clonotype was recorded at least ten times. The CDR3 DNA follows: TGCGCCAGCAGCTTGGCCCGCGAACTCTCCTACGAGCAGTACTTC. Amino acid sequence: CASSLARELSYEQYF. The chain has TRBV5-1 and TRBJ2-7; D call uncertain. Per the germline V gene, CDR1 is SGHRS and CDR2 is YFSETQ. The CDR3 spans 15 residues. Trimming pared 0 bases from V and 0 bases from J, leaving 10 bases between.

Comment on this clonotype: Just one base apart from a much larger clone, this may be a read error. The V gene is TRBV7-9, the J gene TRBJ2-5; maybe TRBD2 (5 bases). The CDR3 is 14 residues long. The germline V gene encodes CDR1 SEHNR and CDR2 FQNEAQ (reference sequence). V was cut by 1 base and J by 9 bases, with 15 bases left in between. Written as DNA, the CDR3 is TGTGCCAGCAGCTTAGACTACCGTGAGGAGGCCCAGTACTTC. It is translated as CASSLDYREEAQYF. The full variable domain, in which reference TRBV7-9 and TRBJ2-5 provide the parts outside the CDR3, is DTGVSQNPRHKITKRGQNVTFRCDPISEHNRLYWYRQTLGQGPEFLTYFQNEAQLEKSRLLSDRFSAERPKGSFSTLEIQRTEQGDSAMYLCASSLDYREEAQYFGPGTRLLVL.

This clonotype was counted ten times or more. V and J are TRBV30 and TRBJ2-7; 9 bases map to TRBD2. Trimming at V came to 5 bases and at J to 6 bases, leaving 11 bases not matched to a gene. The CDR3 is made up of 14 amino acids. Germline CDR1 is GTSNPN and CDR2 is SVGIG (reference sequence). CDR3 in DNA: TGTGCCTGGTCGAAGGGACTAGCCTCCGGCGAGCAGTACTTC. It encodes CAWSKGLASGEQYF.

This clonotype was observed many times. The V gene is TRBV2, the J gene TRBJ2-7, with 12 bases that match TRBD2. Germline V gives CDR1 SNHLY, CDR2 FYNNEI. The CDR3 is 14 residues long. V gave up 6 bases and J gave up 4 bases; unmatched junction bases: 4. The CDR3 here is CASSLAGGEYEQYF. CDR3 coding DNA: TGTGCCAGCAGCCTAGCGGGAGGGGAATACGAGCAGTACTTC.

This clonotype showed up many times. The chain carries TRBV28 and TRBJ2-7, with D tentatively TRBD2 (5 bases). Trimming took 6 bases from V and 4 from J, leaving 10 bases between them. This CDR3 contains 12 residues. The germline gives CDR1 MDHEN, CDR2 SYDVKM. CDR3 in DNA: TGTGCCAGCAGCTGGAGGAGTTACGAGCAGTACTTC. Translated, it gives CASSWRSYEQYF.

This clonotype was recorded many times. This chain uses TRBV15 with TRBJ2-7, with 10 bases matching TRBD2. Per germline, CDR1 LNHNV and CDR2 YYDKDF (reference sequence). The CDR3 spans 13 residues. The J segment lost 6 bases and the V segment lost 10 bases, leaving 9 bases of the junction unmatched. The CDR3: CANCSGRRCEQYF. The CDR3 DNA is TGTGCCAATTGTAGCGGGAGGAGGTGCGAGCAGTACTTC.

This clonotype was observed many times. CDR3 sequence: CASKFGGVGGYTF. As DNA, the CDR3 is TGTGCCAGCAAGTTCGGGGGGGTAGGGGGCTACACCTTC. This chain connects TRBV28 to TRBJ1-2, with D tentatively TRBD1 (5 bases). Germline values: CDR1 MDHEN, CDR2 SYDVKM. V was cut by 7 bases and J by 8 bases, with 17 bases left in between. CDR3 length equals 13 residues.

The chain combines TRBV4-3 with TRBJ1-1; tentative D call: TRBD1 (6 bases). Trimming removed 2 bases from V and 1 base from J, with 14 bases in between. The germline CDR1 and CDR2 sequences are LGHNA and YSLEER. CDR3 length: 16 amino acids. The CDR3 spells CASSQRSGTKNTEAFF. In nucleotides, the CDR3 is TGCGCCAGCAGCCAACGGTCGGGGACAAAGAACACTGAAGCTTTCTTT.

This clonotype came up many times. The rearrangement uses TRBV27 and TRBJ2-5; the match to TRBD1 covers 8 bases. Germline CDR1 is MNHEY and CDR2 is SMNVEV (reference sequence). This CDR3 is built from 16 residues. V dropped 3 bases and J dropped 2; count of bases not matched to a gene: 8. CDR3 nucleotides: TGTGCCAGCAGTTTGTCCGGACAGGGTGGACAAGAGACCCAGTACTTC. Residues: CASSLSGQGGQETQYF.

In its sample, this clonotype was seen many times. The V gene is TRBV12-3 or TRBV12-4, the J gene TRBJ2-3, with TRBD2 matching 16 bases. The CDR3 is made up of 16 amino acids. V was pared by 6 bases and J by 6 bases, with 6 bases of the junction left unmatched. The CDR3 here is CASRDGTSGREDTQYF. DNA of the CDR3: TGTGCCAGCAGGGATGGGACTAGCGGGAGGGAGGATACGCAGTATTTT.

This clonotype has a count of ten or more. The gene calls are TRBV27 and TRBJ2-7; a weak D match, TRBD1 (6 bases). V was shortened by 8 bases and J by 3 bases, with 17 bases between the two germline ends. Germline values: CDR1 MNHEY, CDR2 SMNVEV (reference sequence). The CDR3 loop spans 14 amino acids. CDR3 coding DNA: TGTGCCAGCGGACCCACAGGGAACGACTACGAGCAGTACTTC. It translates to CASGPTGNDYEQYF.

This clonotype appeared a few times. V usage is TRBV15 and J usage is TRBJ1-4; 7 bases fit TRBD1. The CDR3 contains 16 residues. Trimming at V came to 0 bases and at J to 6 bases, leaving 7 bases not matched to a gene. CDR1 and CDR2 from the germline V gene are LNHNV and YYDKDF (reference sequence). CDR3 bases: TGTGCCACCAGCAGAGATCGGGAAGGGGGCCATGAAAAACTGTTTTTT. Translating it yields CATSRDREGGHEKLFF.

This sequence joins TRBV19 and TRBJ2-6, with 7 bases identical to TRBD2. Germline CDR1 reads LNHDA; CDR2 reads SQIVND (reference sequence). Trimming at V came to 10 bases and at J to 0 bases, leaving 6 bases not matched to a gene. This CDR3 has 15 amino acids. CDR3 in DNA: TGTGCCACAAAGTGGACTAGCTCTGGGGCCAACGTCCTGACTTTC. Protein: CATKWTSSGANVLTF. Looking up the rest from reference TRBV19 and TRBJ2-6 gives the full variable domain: DGGITQSPKYLFRKEGQNVTLSCEQNLNHDAMYWYRQDPGQGLRLIYYSQIVNDFQKGDIAEGYSVSREKKESFPLTVTSAQKNPTAFYLCATKWTSSGANVLTFGAGSRLTVL.

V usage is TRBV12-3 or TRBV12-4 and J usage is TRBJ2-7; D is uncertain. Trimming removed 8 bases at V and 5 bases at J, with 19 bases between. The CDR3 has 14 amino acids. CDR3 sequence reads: CASGPQDLHNEQYF. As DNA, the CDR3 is TGTGCCAGCGGTCCTCAGGATTTACACAACGAGCAGTACTTC.

In nucleotides, the CDR3 is TGTGCCTGGAGTCCGAGACTAGCCCGCGAGCAGTACTTC. It specifies CAWSPRLAREQYF. The chain combines TRBV30 with TRBJ2-7, with 7 bases identical to TRBD2. Germline assignment: CDR1 GTSNPN and CDR2 SVGIG (reference sequence). CDR3 length equals 13 residues. Trimming cost V 2 bases and J 6 bases; bases outside gene matches: 7.

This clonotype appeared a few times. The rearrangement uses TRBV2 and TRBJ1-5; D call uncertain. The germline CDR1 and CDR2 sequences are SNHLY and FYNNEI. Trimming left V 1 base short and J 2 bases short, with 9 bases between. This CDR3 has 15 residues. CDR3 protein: CASSEDQWGNQPQHF. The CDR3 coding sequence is TGTGCCAGCAGTGAAGATCAGTGGGGCAATCAGCCCCAGCATTTT.

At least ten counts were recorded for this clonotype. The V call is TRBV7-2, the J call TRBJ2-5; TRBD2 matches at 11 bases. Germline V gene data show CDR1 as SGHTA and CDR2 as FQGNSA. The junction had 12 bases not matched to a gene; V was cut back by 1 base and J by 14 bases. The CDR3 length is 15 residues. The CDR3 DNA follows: TGTGCCAGCAGCTTAGGCCACCTTAGCGGGAGGGCCCTTTACTTC. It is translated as CASSLGHLSGRALYF.

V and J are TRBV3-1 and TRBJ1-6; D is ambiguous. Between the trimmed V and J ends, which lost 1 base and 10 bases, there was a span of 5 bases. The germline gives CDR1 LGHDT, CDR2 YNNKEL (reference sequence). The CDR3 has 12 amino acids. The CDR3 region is CASSQVTSPLHF. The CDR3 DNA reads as TGTGCCAGCAGCCAAGTGACCTCACCCCTCCACTTT.

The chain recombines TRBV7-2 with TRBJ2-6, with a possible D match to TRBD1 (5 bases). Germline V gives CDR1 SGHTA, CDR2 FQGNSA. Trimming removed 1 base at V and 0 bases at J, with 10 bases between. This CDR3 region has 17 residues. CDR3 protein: CASSLVNRPSGANVLTF. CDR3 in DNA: TGTGCCAGCAGCTTAGTTAACAGGCCCTCTGGGGCCAACGTCCTGACTTTC.

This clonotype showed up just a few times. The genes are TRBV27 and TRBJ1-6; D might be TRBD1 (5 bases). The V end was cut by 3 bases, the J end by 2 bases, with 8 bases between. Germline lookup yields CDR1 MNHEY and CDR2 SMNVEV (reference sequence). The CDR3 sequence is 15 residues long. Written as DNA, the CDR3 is TGTGCCAGCAGTTTGCGGGGGACCTATAATTCACCCCTCCACTTT. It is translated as CASSLRGTYNSPLHF.

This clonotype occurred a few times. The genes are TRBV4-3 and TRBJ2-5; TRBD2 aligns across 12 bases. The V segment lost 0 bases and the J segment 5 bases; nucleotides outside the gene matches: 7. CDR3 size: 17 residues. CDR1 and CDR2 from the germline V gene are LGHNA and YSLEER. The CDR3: CASSQESLAGGGETQYF. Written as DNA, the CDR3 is TGCGCCAGCAGCCAAGAGTCTCTAGCGGGAGGGGGGGAGACCCAGTACTTC.

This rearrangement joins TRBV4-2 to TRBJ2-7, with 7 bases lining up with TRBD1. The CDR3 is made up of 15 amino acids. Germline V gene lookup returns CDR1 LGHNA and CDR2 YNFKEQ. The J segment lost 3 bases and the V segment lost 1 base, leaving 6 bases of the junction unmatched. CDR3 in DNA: TGTGCCAGCAGCCAAGTTGGGACAGCAAACTACGAGCAGTACTTC. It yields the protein CASSQVGTANYEQYF.

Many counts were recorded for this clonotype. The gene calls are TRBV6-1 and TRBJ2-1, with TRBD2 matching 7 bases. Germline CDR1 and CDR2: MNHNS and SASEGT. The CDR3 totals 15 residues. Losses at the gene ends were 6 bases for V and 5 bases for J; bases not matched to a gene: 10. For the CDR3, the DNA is TGTGCCAGCAGGGCCGGGGAGGGTTACCACAATGAGCAGTTCTTC. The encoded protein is CASRAGEGYHNEQFF.